This T cell receptor beta chain was profiled in a study of control samples from healthy donors and cancer patients (TCRdb year 2020). To prepare the library, the immunoSEQ multiplex PCR assay was applied. TCRdb obtained this table from immuneACCESS and retained in-frame rearrangements with V and J assigned. These tables miss some clones; where compared with another copy, unresolved V genes account for less than half of the shortfall, and the remainder is unexplained. In all, the sample holds 150,000 to 200,000 clones, and around 90% of those were seen once. The biggest ten clones account for 1.5% to 2% of the sample. Measured from the cysteine to the phenylalanine, the CDR3 is 12 residues long. The retained sequence is limited to the CDR3, 36 bases, with the frame set at the first base. V loses 8 bases, J loses 4 bases, and the germline ends lie 8 bases apart. Sequences SEHNR (CDR1) and FQNEAQ (CDR2) are obtained from the germline V gene (reference sequence).

On this clone: It lacks a known antigen. The input lacks base qualities; no much larger clone sits a single base away.

Material: blood. The chain was built from TRBV7-9 and TRBJ1-4; possibly the D gene is TRBD1, per 5 matching bases. The origin of this receptor is a man between 18 and 35 years old in good health. The CDR3 has the sequence CASGGDNEKLFF. The bases read TGTGCCAGCGGGGGGGATAATGAAAAACTGTTTTTT.